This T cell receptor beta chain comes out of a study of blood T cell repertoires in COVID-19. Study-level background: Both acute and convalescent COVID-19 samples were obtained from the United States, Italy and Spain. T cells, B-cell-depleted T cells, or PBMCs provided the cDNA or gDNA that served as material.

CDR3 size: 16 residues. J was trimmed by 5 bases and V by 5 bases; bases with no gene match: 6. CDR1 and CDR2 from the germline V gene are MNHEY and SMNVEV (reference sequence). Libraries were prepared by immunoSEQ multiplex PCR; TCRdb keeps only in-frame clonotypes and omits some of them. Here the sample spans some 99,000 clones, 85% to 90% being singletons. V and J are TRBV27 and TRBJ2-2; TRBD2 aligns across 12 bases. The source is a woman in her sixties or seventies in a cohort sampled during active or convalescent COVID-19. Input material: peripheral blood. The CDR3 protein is CASSQLAGGSTGELFF. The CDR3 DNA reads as TGTGCCAGCAGTCAACTAGCGGGAGGCAGTACCGGGGAGCTGTTTTTT.